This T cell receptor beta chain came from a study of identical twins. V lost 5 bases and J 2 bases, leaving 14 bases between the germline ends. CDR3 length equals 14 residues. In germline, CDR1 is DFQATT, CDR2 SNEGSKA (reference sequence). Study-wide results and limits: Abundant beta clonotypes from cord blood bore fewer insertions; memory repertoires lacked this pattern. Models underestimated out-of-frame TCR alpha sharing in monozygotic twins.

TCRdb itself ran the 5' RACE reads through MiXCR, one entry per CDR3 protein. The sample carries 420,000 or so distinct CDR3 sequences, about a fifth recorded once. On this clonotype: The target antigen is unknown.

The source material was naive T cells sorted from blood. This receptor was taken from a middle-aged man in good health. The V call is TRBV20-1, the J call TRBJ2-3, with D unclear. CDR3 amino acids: CSASGWPLTDTQYF. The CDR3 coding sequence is TGCAGTGCTTCTGGGTGGCCGCTCACAGATACGCAGTATTTT.